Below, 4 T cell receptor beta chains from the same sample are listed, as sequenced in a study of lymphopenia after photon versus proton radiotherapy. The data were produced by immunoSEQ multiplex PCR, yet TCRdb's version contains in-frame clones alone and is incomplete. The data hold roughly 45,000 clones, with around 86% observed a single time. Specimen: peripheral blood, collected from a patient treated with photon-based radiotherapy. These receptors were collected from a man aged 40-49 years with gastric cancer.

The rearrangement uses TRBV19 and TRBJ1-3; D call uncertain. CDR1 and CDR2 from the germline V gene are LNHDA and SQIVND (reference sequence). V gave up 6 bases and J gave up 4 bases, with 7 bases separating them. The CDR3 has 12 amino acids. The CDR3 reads CASRDKGNTIYF. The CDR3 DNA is TGTGCCAGTAGAGACAAAGGAAACACCATATATTTT.

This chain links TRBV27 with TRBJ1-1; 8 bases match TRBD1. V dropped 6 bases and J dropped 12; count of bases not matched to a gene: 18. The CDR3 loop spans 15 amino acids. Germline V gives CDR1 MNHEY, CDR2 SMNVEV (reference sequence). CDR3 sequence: CASSSTRRQGPLTFF. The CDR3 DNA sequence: TGTGCCAGCAGCTCTACCCGCCGACAGGGGCCGTTAACTTTCTTT.

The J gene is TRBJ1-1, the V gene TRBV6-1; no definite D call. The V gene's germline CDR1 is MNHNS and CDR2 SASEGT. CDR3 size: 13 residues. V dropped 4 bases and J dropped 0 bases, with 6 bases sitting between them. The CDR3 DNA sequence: TGTGCCAGCAGTGTCCAGATGAACACTGAAGCTTTCTTT. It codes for CASSVQMNTEAFF.

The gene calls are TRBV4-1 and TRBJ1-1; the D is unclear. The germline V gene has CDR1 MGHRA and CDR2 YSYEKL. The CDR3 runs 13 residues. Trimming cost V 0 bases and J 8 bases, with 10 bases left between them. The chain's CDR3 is CASSQDYNGEAFF. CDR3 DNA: TGCGCCAGCAGCCAAGACTATAATGGGGAAGCTTTCTTT.